The 3 T cell receptor beta chains below come from one sample, sequenced in a study of HIV-infected patients and healthy controls. Antiretroviral therapy had run roughly three months, about 14 weeks, before follow-up blood collection. The repertoire came from unfractionated whole blood and reflected all unsorted peripheral T cells. Alpha and beta constant-region primers primed reverse transcription of 400 to 650 ng RNA. Alpha and beta chain libraries were made separately by chain-specific third strand synthesis with multiplexing indices. TCRdb reprocessed the 5' RACE reads via MiXCR and lists one record per CDR3 protein. The sample lists several thousand distinct CDR3 sequences, about 29% occurring once. Sequencing was performed on blood, taken during antiretroviral therapy. These receptor sequences come from an adult with HIV infection.

By its share, this clonotype is medium-sized. This chain links TRBV3-1 with TRBJ2-7; D tentatively reads TRBD1 or TRBD2 (5 bases each). Trimming stripped 4 bases from V and 0 bases from J, with 13 bases between. In germline, CDR1 is LGHDT, CDR2 YNNKEL (reference sequence). The CDR3 is 15 amino acids. The CDR3 DNA sequence: TGTGCCAGCAGCCTAACGGGACGGTACTCCTACGAGCAGTACTTC. As protein: CASSLTGRYSYEQYF.

This clonotype was seen at least ten times. V and J are TRBV6-5 and TRBJ2-7; 7 bases map to TRBD2. The ends lost 6 bases at V and 5 bases at J; junction bases unmatched: 13. The CDR3 has 15 amino acids. Germline V gene data show CDR1 as MNHEY and CDR2 as SVGAGI. The CDR3 DNA reads TGTGCCAGCAGAGCCCGGGACGGGGGGATGGACGAGCAGTACTTC. Protein: CASRARDGGMDEQYF.

This chain connects TRBV29-1 to TRBJ1-1; 8 bases are a match to TRBD1. Germline V gene data show CDR1 as SQVTM and CDR2 as ANQGSEA. The CDR3 contains 14 residues. V shed 7 bases, J shed 1 base, and the junction held 8 bases outside the gene matches. CDR3 sequence: CSADRGFANTEAFF. The CDR3 DNA follows: TGCAGCGCTGACAGGGGCTTCGCGAACACTGAAGCTTTCTTT.